These 22 T cell receptor beta chains share one sample of origin, sequenced in a study of shared clonotypes between healthy human individuals. The repertoire was sequenced with immunoSEQ multiplex PCR; TCRdb's copy has only in-frame clones and lacks some. Of 950,000 to 1,100,000 clones in the sample, 78% were seen once. Material: memory CD4+ T cells from PBMCs. As to subset: CD45RA-negative fraction. These TCRs come from a man in his late teens or twenties in good health. Some clones in this sample may be carry-over from other donors' samples.

The chain joins TRBV25-1 to TRBJ2-7, with 8 bases fitting TRBD2. The junction had 12 bases not matched to a gene; V was cut back by 3 bases and J by 5 bases. Germline V CDR1 and CDR2: MGHDK, SYGVNS. The length of the CDR3 is 16 residues. This CDR3 reads CASSDLTSGHRDEQYF. The CDR3 DNA reads as TGTGCCAGCAGTGACCTCACTAGCGGCCATAGGGACGAGCAGTACTTC.

The gene calls are TRBV19 and TRBJ1-2, with TRBD1 matching over 9 bases. The J segment lost 6 bases and the V segment lost 5 bases, leaving 10 bases of the junction unmatched. The CDR3 spans 15 residues. The V gene's germline CDR1 is LNHDA and CDR2 SQIVND (reference sequence). The CDR3 nucleotides read TGTGCCAGTAGTCCCCAGCGGACAGGGGAGGATGGCTACACCTTC. Translation gives CASSPQRTGEDGYTF.

The J gene is TRBJ2-5, the V gene TRBV5-1; D perhaps matches TRBD1 (6 bases). Germline CDR1 and CDR2: SGHRS and YFSETQ. CDR3 length: 15 amino acids. V was shortened by 3 bases and J by 5 bases, with 17 bases between the two germline ends. The CDR3 spells CASSSIQGVGETQYF. The CDR3 bases are TGCGCCAGCAGCTCCATACAGGGTGTAGGCGAGACCCAGTACTTC.

This chain joins TRBV9 and TRBJ2-1; the match to TRBD2 covers 7 bases. There are 15 residues in the CDR3. Trimming took 2 bases from V and 2 from J; bases not matched to a gene: 4. Per the germline V gene, CDR1 is SGDLS and CDR2 is YYNGEE. The CDR3, as DNA: TGTGCCAGCAGCGTTTCTAGCGGTCCCTACAATGAGCAGTTCTTC. Protein: CASSVSSGPYNEQFF.

J is TRBJ2-1 and V is TRBV5-1; either TRBD1 or TRBD2 may fit D (5 bases each). CDR1 SGHRS and CDR2 YFSETQ come from the germline V gene. Trimming took off 4 bases at V and 3 bases at J, with 14 bases between the two ends. This CDR3 contains 15 residues. CDR3 amino acids: CASSEGRANYNEQFF. CDR3 bases: TGCGCCAGCAGCGAGGGCAGGGCCAACTACAATGAGCAGTTCTTC.

The chain couples TRBV9 to TRBJ2-7; TRBD2 matches 7 bases. Germline trimming cut 2 bases from V and 4 bases from J; bases unmatched to any gene: 6. The CDR3 contains 14 residues. The germline V gene encodes CDR1 SGDLS and CDR2 YYNGEE. The chain's CDR3 is CASSVGGSQYEQYF. CDR3 nucleotides: TGTGCCAGCAGCGTTGGCGGGAGTCAGTACGAGCAGTACTTC. The whole variable domain, remainder taken from reference TRBV9 and TRBJ2-7, is DSGVTQTPKHLITATGQRVTLRCSPRSGDLSVYWYQQSLDQGLQFLIQYYNGEERAKGNILERFSAQQFPDLHSELNLSSLELGDSALYFCASSVGGSQYEQYFGPGTRLTVT.

This clone appeared once. The V and J genes are TRBV2 and TRBJ2-7, with TRBD2 matching 9 bases. The CDR3 totals 13 residues. The V gene's germline CDR1 is SNHLY and CDR2 FYNNEI. Trimming took 8 bases from V and 3 from J; bases not matched to a gene: 5. The CDR3 sequence is CASGLRGGYEQYF. CDR3 nucleotide sequence: TGTGCCAGCGGATTGCGGGGGGGCTACGAGCAGTACTTC. Full variable domain (missing parts from reference TRBV2 and TRBJ2-7): EPEVTQTPSHQVTQMGQEVILRCVPISNHLYFYWYRQILGQKVEFLVSFYNNEISEKSEIFDDQFSVERPDGSNFTLKIRSTKLEDSAMYFCASGLRGGYEQYFGPGTRLTVT.

This clone was seen only once. V is TRBV27 and J is TRBJ2-7; D may be TRBD1 (6 bases). Trimming cost V 6 bases and J 3 bases, with 18 bases left between them. The CDR3 runs 15 residues. Germline-derived CDR1 and CDR2 are MNHEY and SMNVEV (reference sequence). Written as DNA, the CDR3 is TGTGCCAGCAGAACTGACAGGCAAACTTACTACGAGCAGTACTTC. The encoded protein is CASRTDRQTYYEQYF.

This clone came up a few times. This sequence joins TRBV5-4 and TRBJ2-7; either TRBD1 or TRBD2 may fit D (5 bases each). Deletions cut 6 bases from V and 6 bases from J, with 10 bases between. CDR1 and CDR2 (germline): SGHNT, YYREEE (reference sequence). There are 11 residues in the CDR3. CDR3: CASTGAGEQYF. CDR3 in DNA: TGTGCCAGCACCGGGGCCGGCGAGCAGTACTTC.

The CDR3 reads CASSRTAVSSYEQYF. As DNA, the CDR3 is TGTGCCAGCAGTCGGACAGCCGTGAGCTCCTACGAGCAGTACTTC. This chain links TRBV6-5 with TRBJ2-7, with a weak D call TRBD1 (6 bases). Germline V gene data show CDR1 as MNHEY and CDR2 as SVGAGI. The germline V and J ends were trimmed by 5 bases and 0 bases, with 14 bases remaining between them. This CDR3 has 15 amino acids.

The V and J genes are TRBV20-1 and TRBJ2-1; D ambiguous. The V end lost 4 bases, the J end lost 10 bases, and 11 bases lay between the germline ends. This CDR3 is built from 11 residues. Germline assignment: CDR1 DFQATT and CDR2 SNEGSKA (reference sequence). CDR3 nucleotides: TGCAGTGCTACACCAGGACCGGAGCAGTTCTTC. It translates to CSATPGPEQFF.

The chain uses TRBV5-1 and TRBJ2-3; D not certain. This CDR3 region has 13 residues. CDR1 and CDR2 from the germline V gene are SGHRS and YFSETQ. V lost 4 bases, J lost 6 bases, and 12 bases lay in between. CDR3 amino acids: CASSLPPQDTQYF. In DNA, the CDR3 is TGCGCCAGCAGCCTCCCCCCTCAGGATACGCAGTATTTT.

Concerning this clone: At the DNA level, this CDR3 is encoded by other sequences in the same sample as well. The chain links TRBV4-1 to TRBJ1-4; tentative D call: TRBD1 (5 bases). Looked up from germline, CDR1 is MGHRA and CDR2 is YSYEKL. V lost 4 bases and J 8 bases, leaving 11 bases between the germline ends. CDR3 length: 13 residues. The CDR3 here is CASSLLGGEKLFF. In DNA form, the CDR3 reads TGCGCCAGCAGCCTCCTCGGGGGAGAAAAACTGTTTTTT.

The chain employs TRBV4-2 and TRBJ2-3; the D is unclear. The germline V gene has CDR1 LGHNA and CDR2 YNFKEQ. This CDR3 contains 15 residues. Trimming pared 3 bases from V and 3 bases from J, leaving 13 bases between. The DNA of the CDR3 is TGTGCCAGCAGCCAGGGTACACTCGGAACAGATACGCAGTATTTT. It is translated as CASSQGTLGTDTQYF.

The V and J genes are TRBV10-2 and TRBJ2-2; D is unclear. CDR1 WSHSY and CDR2 SAAADI come from the germline V gene. V gave up 6 bases and J gave up 0 bases, with 5 bases separating them. This CDR3 comprises 13 residues. For the CDR3, the DNA is TGCGCCAGCAGGCCTGCGAACACCGGGGAGCTGTTTTTT. This gives the protein CASRPANTGELFF.

The chain uses TRBV7-9 and TRBJ1-1; TRBD1 agrees at 8 bases. The CDR3 is 12 amino acids. Trimming took 11 bases from V and 5 from J; bases not matched to a gene: 7. Germline V gene data show CDR1 as SEHNR and CDR2 as FQNEAQ (reference sequence). As DNA, the CDR3 is TGTGCCGGCGACAGGGGAGGAACTGAAGCTTTCTTT. Translating gives CAGDRGGTEAFF.

This clone was detected only once. Since a much larger clone is just one base distant, this may be a read error. This CDR3 is CASSGTGDEQYF. CDR3 coding DNA: TGTGCCAGCAGTGGGACAGGGGACGAGCAGTACTTC. The chain recombines TRBV6-5 with TRBJ2-7, with TRBD1 identical over 10 bases. The germline V gene encodes CDR1 MNHEY and CDR2 SVGAGI. The CDR3 covers 12 residues. Trimming at V came to 5 bases and at J to 5 bases, leaving 0 bases not matched to a gene.

The chain recombines TRBV28 with TRBJ2-7; 7 bases agree with TRBD2. This CDR3 spans 14 amino acids. Germline loops: CDR1 MDHEN, CDR2 SYDVKM. The V and J ends lost 8 bases and 0 bases, in that order; junction bases with no gene match: 7. The CDR3 nucleotides read TGTGCCAGCGGAACGGCTAGCGGCTCCTACGAGCAGTACTTC. Its translation is CASGTASGSYEQYF. Looking up the rest from reference TRBV28 and TRBJ2-7 gives the full variable domain: DVKVTQSSRYLVKRTGEKVFLECVQDMDHENMFWYRQDPGLGLRLIYFSYDVKMKEKGDIPEGYSVSREKKERFSLILESASTNQTSMYLCASGTASGSYEQYFGPGTRLTVT.

The J gene is TRBJ2-7, the V gene TRBV27; TRBD2 matches 9 bases. This CDR3 is built from 13 residues. The germline V gene has CDR1 MNHEY and CDR2 SMNVEV (reference sequence). The V segment lost 6 bases and the J segment 6 bases; nucleotides outside the gene matches: 6. CDR3 in amino acids: CASSTGLAFEQYF. The CDR3 nucleotides are TGTGCCAGCAGCACCGGACTAGCGTTCGAGCAGTACTTC.

The chain has TRBV5-4 and TRBJ2-7; D might be TRBD1 or TRBD2, each matching 5 bases. The V gene lost 4 bases and the J gene lost 0 bases, with 17 bases spanning the gap. CDR3 size: 16 residues. The germline V gene has CDR1 SGHNT and CDR2 YYREEE (reference sequence). CDR3 DNA sequence: TGTGCCAGCAGCAGGGACCAGGGAACGAGCTCCTACGAGCAGTACTTC. Encoded protein: CASSRDQGTSSYEQYF.

This rearrangement joins TRBV30 to TRBJ1-1; a possible D gene is TRBD1 (6 bases). Germline lookup yields CDR1 GTSNPN and CDR2 SVGIG (reference sequence). Trimming cost V 3 bases and J 4 bases, with 12 bases left between them. The CDR3 totals 13 residues. CDR3 amino acids: CAWRGGWATEAFF. CDR3 nucleotide sequence: TGTGCCTGGAGGGGGGGCTGGGCCACTGAAGCTTTCTTT.

The chain employs TRBV15 and TRBJ2-1; no firm D call. Germline-derived CDR1 and CDR2 are LNHNV and YYDKDF (reference sequence). Trimming left V 5 bases short and J 7 bases short, with 9 bases between. This CDR3 comprises 12 residues. The DNA of the CDR3 is TGTGCCACCAGCGTCTTGGTGAATGAGCAGTTCTTC. As protein: CATSVLVNEQFF. The variable domain in full, with the rest retrieved from reference TRBV15 and TRBJ2-1, is DAMVIQNPRYQVTQFGKPVTLSCSQTLNHNVMYWYQQKSSQAPKLLFHYYDKDFNNEADTPDNFQSRRPNTSFCFLDIRSPGLGDTAMYLCATSVLVNEQFFGPGTRLTVL.